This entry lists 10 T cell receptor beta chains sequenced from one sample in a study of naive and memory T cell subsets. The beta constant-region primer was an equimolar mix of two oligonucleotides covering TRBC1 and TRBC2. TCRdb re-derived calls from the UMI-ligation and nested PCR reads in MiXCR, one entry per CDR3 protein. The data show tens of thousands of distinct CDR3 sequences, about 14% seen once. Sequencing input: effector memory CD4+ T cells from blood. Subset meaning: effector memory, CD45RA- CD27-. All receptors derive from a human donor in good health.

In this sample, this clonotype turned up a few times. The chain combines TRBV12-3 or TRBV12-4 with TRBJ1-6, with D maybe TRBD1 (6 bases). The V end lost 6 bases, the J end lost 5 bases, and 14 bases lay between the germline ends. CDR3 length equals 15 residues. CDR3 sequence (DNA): TGTGCCAGCAGCTTGGGGACACTCAATAATTCACCCCTCCACTTT. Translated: CASSLGTLNNSPLHF.

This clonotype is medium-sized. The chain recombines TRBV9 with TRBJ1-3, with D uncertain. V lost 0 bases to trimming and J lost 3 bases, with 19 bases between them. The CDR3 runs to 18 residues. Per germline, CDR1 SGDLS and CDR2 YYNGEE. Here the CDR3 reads CASSVDEAMGASGNTIYF. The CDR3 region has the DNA TGTGCCAGCAGCGTAGACGAGGCCATGGGCGCAAGTGGAAACACCATATATTTT.

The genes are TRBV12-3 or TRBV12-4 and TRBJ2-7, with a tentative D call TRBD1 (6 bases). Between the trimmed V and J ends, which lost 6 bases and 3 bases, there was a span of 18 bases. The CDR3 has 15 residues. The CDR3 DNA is TGTGCCAGCAGCGTATATGGGACAACTAGCTACGAGCAGTACTTC. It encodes CASSVYGTTSYEQYF.

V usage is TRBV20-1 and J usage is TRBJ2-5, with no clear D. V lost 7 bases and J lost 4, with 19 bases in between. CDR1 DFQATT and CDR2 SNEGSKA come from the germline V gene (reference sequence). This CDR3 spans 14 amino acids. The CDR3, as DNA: TGCAGTGTCGAGAAAGACCGACCTACAGAGACCCAGTACTTC. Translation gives CSVEKDRPTETQYF.

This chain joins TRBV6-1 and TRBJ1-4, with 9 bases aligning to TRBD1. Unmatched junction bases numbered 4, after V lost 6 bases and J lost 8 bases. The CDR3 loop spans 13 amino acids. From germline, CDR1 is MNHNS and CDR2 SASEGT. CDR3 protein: CASRDRGGEKLFF. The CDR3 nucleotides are TGTGCCAGCAGGGACAGGGGAGGAGAAAAACTGTTTTTT.

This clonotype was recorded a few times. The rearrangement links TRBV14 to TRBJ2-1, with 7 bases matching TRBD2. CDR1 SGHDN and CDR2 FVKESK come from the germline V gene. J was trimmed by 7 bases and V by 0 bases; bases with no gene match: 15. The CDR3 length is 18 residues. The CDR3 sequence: CASSQDLGGGPLGNEQFF. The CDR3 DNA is TGTGCCAGCAGCCAAGATCTGGGGGGAGGGCCGCTTGGGAATGAGCAGTTCTTC.

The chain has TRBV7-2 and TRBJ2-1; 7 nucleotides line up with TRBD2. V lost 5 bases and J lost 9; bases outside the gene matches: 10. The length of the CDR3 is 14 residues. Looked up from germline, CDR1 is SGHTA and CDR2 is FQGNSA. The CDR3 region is CASSRGGTYTEQFF. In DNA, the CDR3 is TGTGCCAGCAGCCGGGGAGGGACTTATACTGAGCAGTTCTTC. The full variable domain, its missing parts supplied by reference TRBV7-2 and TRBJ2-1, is GAGVSQSPSNKVTEKGKDVELRCDPISGHTALYWYRQSLGQGLEFLIYFQGNSAPDKSGLPSDRFSAERTGGSVSTLTIQRTQQEDSAVYLCASSRGGTYTEQFFGPGTRLTVL.

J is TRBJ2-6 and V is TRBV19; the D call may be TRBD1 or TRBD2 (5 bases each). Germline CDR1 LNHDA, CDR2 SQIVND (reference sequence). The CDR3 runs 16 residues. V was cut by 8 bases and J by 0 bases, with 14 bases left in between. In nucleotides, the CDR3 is TGTGCCAGTTTTGAGGGGCATCTCTCTGGGGCCAACGTCCTGACTTTC. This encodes CASFEGHLSGANVLTF.

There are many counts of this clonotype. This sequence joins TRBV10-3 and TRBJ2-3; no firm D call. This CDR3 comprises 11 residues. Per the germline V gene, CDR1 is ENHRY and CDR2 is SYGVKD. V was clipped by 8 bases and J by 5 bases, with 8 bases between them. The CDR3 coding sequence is TGTGCCATCTATGTGTTAGATACGCAGTATTTT. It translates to CAIYVLDTQYF.

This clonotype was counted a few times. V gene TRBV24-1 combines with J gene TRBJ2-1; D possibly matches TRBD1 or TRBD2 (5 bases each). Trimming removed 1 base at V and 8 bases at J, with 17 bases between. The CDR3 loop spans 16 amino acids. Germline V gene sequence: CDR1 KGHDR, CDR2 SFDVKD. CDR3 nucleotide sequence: TGTGCCACCAGTGATTTAGAGGGGACCCCCGGTGATGAGCAGTTCTTC. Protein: CATSDLEGTPGDEQFF.